This paragraph covers one TCR beta chain sequence. Its antigen is currently unknown. The sample belongs to a study of cytomegalovirus exposure and HLA in healthy donors. The ends were cut back, 9 bases at V and 6 bases at J, with 27 bases in the middle. Germline CDR1 is ENHRY and CDR2 is SYGVKD. This CDR3 region has 16 residues. Study-wide points: The study found most TCR sequences rare, yet found some public TCRs in many donors.

Both 60 Vbeta primers and 13 Jbeta primers went into the PCR. Sequencing used immunoSEQ multiplex PCR; TCRdb keeps in-frame clones, though not all of them. This table has around 170,000 clones, 76% appearing once. The TCR comes from a man aged 18 to 29 in good health and CMV-seronegative. What was sequenced was PBMCs. The chain joins TRBV10-3 to TRBJ2-7; tentatively, D is TRBD2 (5 bases). In DNA form, the CDR3 reads TGTGCCATTTCTTATGGCGGTGGACCAGCTGAGGGCGAGCAGTACTTC. This translates into CAISYGGGPAEGEQYF.